The present T cell receptor beta chain was sequenced within a study of regulatory T cells in long-lasting Graves disease. Building of the TCR beta libraries involved iRepertoire HTBI primers and Arm-PCR of CDR3 regions. MiXCR, applied by TCRdb to the multiplex PCR reads, yields one record per CDR3 protein. The sample holds 400,000 to 550,000 distinct CDR3 sequences; about a sixth are singletons and the top ten take about 10%. This CDR3 has 11 amino acids. CDR1 is SGHTA and CDR2 is FQGTGA in the germline V gene. V trimming: 4 bases; J trimming: 10 bases; junction bases outside the gene matches: 3. As to time point: newly diagnosed GD, antithyroid drugs for less than 3 months. There was RNA extracted from PBMCs, and the TCR library was made from it. Those enrolled as patients came out of an endocrinology department in Xi'an, China. Collection of peripheral blood (approximately 9 milliliters) was done using EDTA tubes.

The sample also formed part of further work on T cells in Graves' hyperthyroidism and ophthalmopathy. As reported in that work: An initial round of RT-PCR targeting the TCR CDR3 relied on the HTBI primer set.

The V call is TRBV7-3, the J call TRBJ1-1; 7 nucleotides align to TRBD1. The sample consisted of peripheral blood mononuclear cells (PBMCs), taken at new diagnosis, from a patient treated with antithyroid drugs. This clonotype was obtained from a woman under 40 with Graves disease. CDR3 nucleotide sequence: TGTGCCAGCAGCTCCGGGACAGTAGCTTTCTTT. Translated: CASSSGTVAFF.